This entry lists 13 T cell receptor beta chains sequenced from one sample in a study of T cells in Graves' hyperthyroidism and ophthalmopathy. RNA transcripts served as the template for amplifying TCR beta CDR3 regions. TCR CDR3 underwent first-round RT-PCR with the HTBI primer set. MiXCR, run by TCRdb on the multiplex PCR reads, gives a single entry per CDR3 protein. The sample has about 400,000 distinct CDR3 sequences; more than 12% are singletons. Source material: blood. These receptors all stem from a man aged 50-59 years with Graves' ophthalmopathy.

This clonotype was seen at least ten times. The chain employs TRBV11-2 and TRBJ2-7; no firm D call. From germline, CDR1 is SGHAT and CDR2 FQNNGV. Trimming removed 0 bases from V and 0 bases from J, with 6 bases in between. The CDR3 is 14 residues long. This CDR3 is CASSLEISSYEQYF. CDR3 nucleotides: TGTGCCAGCAGCTTAGAAATAAGCTCCTACGAGCAGTACTTC. Full variable domain (outside the CDR3, taken from reference TRBV11-2 and TRBJ2-7): EAGVAQSPRYKIIEKRQSVAFWCNPISGHATLYWYQQILGQGPKLLIQFQNNGVVDDSQLPKDRFSAERLKGVDSTLKIQPAKLEDSAVYLCASSLEISSYEQYFGPGTRLTVT.

Many counts were recorded for this clonotype. V is TRBV3-1 and J is TRBJ2-1, with 10 bases aligning to TRBD2. The junction had 4 bases not matched to a gene; V was cut back by 5 bases and J by 3 bases. The CDR3 has 15 amino acids. The germline V gene encodes CDR1 LGHDT and CDR2 YNNKEL (reference sequence). CDR3 nucleotides: TGTGCCAGCAGCTCAGGGACTAGCGACTACAATGAGCAGTTCTTC. Protein sequence: CASSSGTSDYNEQFF.

This clonotype came up many times. The chain joins TRBV20-1 to TRBJ1-1; the D gene is possibly TRBD1 (6 bases). Deletions cut 3 bases from V and 0 bases from J, with 8 bases between. Germline-derived CDR1 and CDR2 are DFQATT and SNEGSKA (reference sequence). This CDR3 has 13 residues. DNA for the CDR3: TGCAGTGCTAGGACAGGATTGAACACTGAAGCTTTCTTT. This sequence encodes CSARTGLNTEAFF.

This clonotype was counted between two and nine times. The chain couples TRBV11-2 to TRBJ2-1; tentatively, D is TRBD1 (5 bases). Germline loops: CDR1 SGHAT, CDR2 FQNNGV. V lost 5 bases to trimming and J lost 0 bases, with 14 bases between them. This CDR3 is built from 16 residues. Here the CDR3 reads CASSPLWGVSYNEQFF. The CDR3 nucleotides are TGTGCCAGCAGCCCACTCTGGGGCGTCTCCTACAATGAGCAGTTCTTC. Complete variable domain (other parts from reference TRBV11-2 and TRBJ2-1): EAGVAQSPRYKIIEKRQSVAFWCNPISGHATLYWYQQILGQGPKLLIQFQNNGVVDDSQLPKDRFSAERLKGVDSTLKIQPAKLEDSAVYLCASSPLWGVSYNEQFFGPGTRLTVL.

This clonotype was counted a few times. The chain joins TRBV5-1 to TRBJ2-3; either TRBD1 or TRBD2 may supply D (5 bases each). Germline CDR1 is SGHRS and CDR2 is YFSETQ. Trimming pared 3 bases from V and 3 bases from J, leaving 17 bases between. The CDR3 is 16 amino acids. CDR3 region: CASSYGAARGTDTQYF. The CDR3 DNA reads TGCGCCAGCAGCTACGGGGCCGCAAGAGGGACAGATACGCAGTATTTT.

This clonotype was counted at least ten times. V and J are TRBV11-2 and TRBJ1-2; tentatively, D is TRBD1 (5 bases). V gave up 1 base and J gave up 3 bases, with 15 bases separating them. The CDR3 sequence is 16 residues long. The germline V gene encodes CDR1 SGHAT and CDR2 FQNNGV. CDR3 nucleotide sequence: TGTGCCAGCAGCTTAGCAAACGGGGCAGGAGACTATGGCTACACCTTC. Protein sequence: CASSLANGAGDYGYTF.

The table lists this clonotype with many counts. The genes are TRBV5-1 and TRBJ2-6; D ambiguous. With 0 bases removed from V and 0 bases from J, the gap between germline ends came to 1 base. The germline V gene has CDR1 SGHRS and CDR2 YFSETQ. The CDR3 is made up of 14 amino acids. The CDR3 coding sequence is TGCGCCAGCAGCTTGGGCTCTGGGGCCAACGTCCTGACTTTC. Amino acids: CASSLGSGANVLTF.

This clonotype occurred a few times. Just one base apart from a much larger clone, this may be a read error. The V gene is TRBV24-1, the J gene TRBJ2-7; D is possibly TRBD1 (5 bases). Per the germline V gene, CDR1 is KGHDR and CDR2 is SFDVKD. This CDR3 has 13 amino acids. CDR3 in DNA: TGTGCCACCGGTGACACGCCAGGGAACGAGCAGTACTTC. It specifies CATGDTPGNEQYF.

This clonotype was detected ten times or more. The chain recombines TRBV5-1 with TRBJ2-7; TRBD1 aligns across 7 bases. Germline V gene sequence: CDR1 SGHRS, CDR2 YFSETQ. The junction had 7 bases not matched to a gene; V was cut back by 4 bases and J by 3 bases. The CDR3 contains 14 residues. The CDR3 protein is CASSPLGTVYEQYF. The CDR3 DNA is TGCGCCAGCAGCCCCTTGGGGACAGTCTACGAGCAGTACTTC.

Points on this clonotype: Given a much more abundant clone one base away, this may be a read error. The rearrangement uses TRBV20-1 and TRBJ1-6, with D unclear. The CDR3 runs to 14 residues. Trimming pared 3 bases from V and 11 bases from J, leaving 17 bases between. CDR1 and CDR2 (germline): DFQATT, SNEGSKA (reference sequence). This CDR3 is CSARGEGIGPPLHF. CDR3 bases: TGCAGTGCTAGGGGAGAAGGGATAGGGCCACCCCTCCACTTT.

This clonotype was picked up many times. The chain uses TRBV9 and TRBJ1-5, with a tentative D call TRBD1 (5 bases). The CDR3 runs 13 residues. Germline CDR1 and CDR2: SGDLS and YYNGEE. V was trimmed by 4 bases and J by 10 bases, leaving 15 bases between them. The CDR3 region has the DNA TGTGCCAGCAGCCCTGGGGGTCCGGATCCCCAGCATTTT. This sequence encodes CASSPGGPDPQHF.

This sequence joins TRBV18 and TRBJ2-7, with D unclear. This CDR3 is built from 13 residues. V was pared by 3 bases and J by 2 bases, with 8 bases between. From germline, CDR1 is KGHSH and CDR2 LQKENI. CDR3 in amino acids: CASSPKITYEQYF. The DNA of the CDR3 is TGTGCCAGCTCACCCAAGATTACCTACGAGCAGTACTTC.

CDR3 bases: TGCGCCAGCAGCTTGGGCCGACTAGCGGGAGGCACAGATACGCAGTATTTT. This sequence encodes CASSLGRLAGGTDTQYF. The chain uses TRBV5-1 and TRBJ2-3; TRBD2 aligns across 12 bases. CDR1 is SGHRS, CDR2 YFSETQ, per germline. This CDR3 has 17 amino acids. Germline trimming cut 0 bases from V and 1 base from J; bases unmatched to any gene: 3.